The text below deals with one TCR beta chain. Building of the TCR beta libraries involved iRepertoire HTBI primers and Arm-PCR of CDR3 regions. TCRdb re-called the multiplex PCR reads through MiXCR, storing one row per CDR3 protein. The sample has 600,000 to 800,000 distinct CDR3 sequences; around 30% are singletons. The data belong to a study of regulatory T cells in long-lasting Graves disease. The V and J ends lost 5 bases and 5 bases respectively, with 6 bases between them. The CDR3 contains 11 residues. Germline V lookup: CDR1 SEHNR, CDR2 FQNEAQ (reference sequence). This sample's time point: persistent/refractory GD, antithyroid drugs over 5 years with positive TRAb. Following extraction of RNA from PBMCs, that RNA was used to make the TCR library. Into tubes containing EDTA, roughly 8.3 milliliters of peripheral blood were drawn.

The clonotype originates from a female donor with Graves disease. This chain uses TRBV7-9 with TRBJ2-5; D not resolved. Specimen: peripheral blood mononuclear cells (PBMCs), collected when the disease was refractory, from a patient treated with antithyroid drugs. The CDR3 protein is CASSVMETQYF. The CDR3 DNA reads TGTGCCAGCAGCGTAATGGAGACCCAGTACTTC.